These 32 T cell receptor beta chains came from one sample sequenced in a study of T cells in Graves' hyperthyroidism and ophthalmopathy (dated by TCRdb to between 2018 and 2021). The library was prepared using multiplex PCR. The run used an Illumina HiSeq 2000. TCR beta CDR3 regions were amplified from RNA transcripts. The TCR CDR3 was subjected to a first round of RT-PCR using the HTBI primer set and the Qiagen OneStep RT-PCR kit. The public reads were reprocessed in TCRdb via fastp at Q25 and MiXCR, keeping in-frame beta chains. Records with the same CDR3 protein are collapsed into one entry carrying the most frequent genes and DNA. The sample profile shows some 350,000 distinct CDR3 sequences; 15% to 19% of them were found once. The top ten clonotypes cover 25% to 35% of the sample. Sequences were obtained from blood. Every receptor here comes from a woman under 30 with Graves' hyperthyroidism that later progressed to Graves' ophthalmopathy.

The chain is built from TRBV6-9 and TRBJ2-7; possibly TRBD1 or TRBD2 for D (6 bases each). V was trimmed by 3 bases and J by 3 bases, leaving 15 bases between them. The CDR3 consists of 15 residues. Germline V gene lookup returns CDR1 MNHGY and CDR2 SVAAGI. CDR3 DNA sequence: TGTGCCAGCAGTTACTCGAAAGGGGGAGGCTACGAGCAGTACTTC. Protein sequence: CASSYSKGGGYEQYF.

V usage is TRBV20-1 and J usage is TRBJ2-1, with 7 bases identical to TRBD2. V trimming: 6 bases; J trimming: 4 bases; junction bases outside the gene matches: 12. The CDR3 loop spans 15 amino acids. Germline-derived CDR1 and CDR2 are DFQATT and SNEGSKA (reference sequence). In DNA form, the CDR3 reads TGCAGTGCAAGACCCGGCGGGAGTAGGTACAATGAGCAGTTCTTC. It codes for CSARPGGSRYNEQFF.

This clonotype was seen ten or more times. The chain is built from TRBV24-1 and TRBJ2-5; the D is unclear. From germline, CDR1 is KGHDR and CDR2 SFDVKD. The CDR3 length is 14 residues. Trimming took 4 bases from V and 0 from J, leaving 8 bases between them. CDR3: CATSESLYQETQYF. CDR3 bases: TGTGCCACCAGTGAATCTTTGTACCAAGAGACCCAGTACTTC.

This clonotype was found many times. The rearrangement uses TRBV6-1 and TRBJ2-2, with a possible D match to TRBD2 (6 bases). Per the germline V gene, CDR1 is MNHNS and CDR2 is SASEGT. The CDR3 runs to 16 residues. Trimming removed 5 bases at V and 4 bases at J, with 17 bases between. CDR3 region: CASSYGGGGSTGELFF. CDR3 in DNA: TGTGCCAGCAGTTACGGGGGAGGAGGATCCACCGGGGAGCTGTTTTTT.

This clonotype was counted ten times or more. J is TRBJ1-6 and V is TRBV12-3 or TRBV12-4; D is unclear. Deletions cut 3 bases from V and 4 bases from J, with 10 bases between. This CDR3 has 15 amino acids. The CDR3: CASSLRAPYNSPLHF. CDR3 bases: TGTGCCAGCAGTTTGCGGGCACCGTATAATTCACCCCTCCACTTT.

This clonotype has more than one count but fewer than ten. This chain links TRBV18 with TRBJ2-5; D remains unclear. Germline CDR1 KGHSH, CDR2 LQKENI. Trimming removed 3 bases from V and 4 bases from J, with 9 bases in between. CDR3 length equals 13 residues. CDR3 bases: TGTGCCAGCTCACCCCGGGTAAGAGAGACCCAGTACTTC. Protein sequence: CASSPRVRETQYF.

Only a few counts were recorded for this clonotype. The chain has TRBV20-1 and TRBJ1-2, with unresolved D. From germline, CDR1 is DFQATT and CDR2 SNEGSKA (reference sequence). The CDR3 has 12 amino acids. The V end lost 2 bases, the J end lost 9 bases, and 13 bases lay between the germline ends. CDR3: CSARPGEESYTF. The CDR3 coding sequence is TGCAGTGCTAGACCCGGTGAGGAGAGCTACACCTTC.

This sequence joins TRBV5-1 and TRBJ2-4, with a possible D match to TRBD2 (6 bases). The germline gives CDR1 SGHRS, CDR2 YFSETQ. The V and J ends lost 0 bases and 5 bases respectively, with 18 bases between them. The CDR3 has 17 amino acids. This CDR3 reads CASSLGLEGRWENIQYF. The CDR3 DNA sequence: TGCGCCAGCAGCTTGGGACTAGAGGGGAGGTGGGAAAACATTCAGTACTTC.

This chain joins TRBV14 and TRBJ2-7; D is perhaps TRBD2 (5 bases). Trimming took off 2 bases at V and 2 bases at J, with 10 bases between the two ends. This CDR3 comprises 14 residues. The germline CDR1 and CDR2 sequences are SGHDN and FVKESK. The CDR3 loop reads CASSQYAGAYEQYF. CDR3 sequence (DNA): TGTGCCAGCAGCCAATACGCCGGGGCCTACGAGCAGTACTTC.

This clonotype has a count of ten or more. This sequence joins TRBV2 and TRBJ1-5; D gene uncertain. Germline CDR1 and CDR2: SNHLY and FYNNEI. V lost 4 bases and J 1 base, leaving 8 bases between the germline ends. The CDR3 extends over 14 amino acids. CDR3 loop: CASSVLDSNQPQHF. DNA of the CDR3: TGTGCCAGCAGTGTTTTGGACAGCAATCAGCCCCAGCATTTT.

The gene calls are TRBV6-5 and TRBJ2-7; perhaps TRBD2 as D (5 bases). Trimming took 4 bases from V and 2 from J, leaving 12 bases between them. The CDR3 sequence is 14 residues long. The germline CDR1 and CDR2 sequences are MNHEY and SVGAGI. DNA of the CDR3: TGTGCCAGCAGTTCAGGAGGTCTCACCTACGAGCAGTACTTC. As protein: CASSSGGLTYEQYF.

This clonotype was counted a few times. The chain is built from TRBV10-3 and TRBJ1-5; 11 positions match TRBD1. Germline CDR1 reads ENHRY; CDR2 reads SYGVKD. CDR3 length equals 16 residues. V was clipped by 0 bases and J by 9 bases; unmatched bases: 7. CDR3 sequence: CAISESGQGARGPQHF. The CDR3 DNA is TGTGCCATCAGTGAGTCAGGACAGGGGGCGCGAGGGCCCCAGCATTTT.

This clonotype came up a few times. The chain uses TRBV28 and TRBJ2-7, with D possibly TRBD2 on 5 matching bases. This CDR3 is built from 13 residues. The germline V gene has CDR1 MDHEN and CDR2 SYDVKM. V lost 5 bases, J lost 5 bases, and 13 bases lay in between. The CDR3 here is CASSLDGGHEQYF. DNA of the CDR3: TGTGCCAGCAGTCTGGACGGAGGTCACGAGCAGTACTTC.

The chain is built from TRBV3-1 and TRBJ2-3; TRBD1 agrees at 7 bases. The CDR3 is made up of 18 amino acids. The V gene end was trimmed by 1 base and the J gene end by 2 bases; junction bases not matched to a gene: 12. CDR1 and CDR2 (germline): LGHDT, YNNKEL (reference sequence). The CDR3, as DNA: TGTGCCAGCAGCCAAGTCCGAACAGGGGAGCCCCTCACAGATACGCAGTATTTT. Encoded protein: CASSQVRTGEPLTDTQYF.

V is TRBV4-2 and J is TRBJ2-7; 15 bases align to TRBD2. The ends lost 4 bases at V and 0 bases at J; junction bases unmatched: 7. CDR1 and CDR2 from the germline V gene are LGHNA and YNFKEQ. The CDR3 loop spans 18 amino acids. The CDR3 DNA reads TGTGCCAGCAGCCGAGGGACTAGCGGGAGGACCAGCTCCTACGAGCAGTACTTC. Translating gives CASSRGTSGRTSSYEQYF.

The chain couples TRBV7-9 to TRBJ2-2; TRBD2 aligns across 10 bases. The ends lost 3 bases at V and 6 bases at J; junction bases unmatched: 4. The CDR3 is 15 residues long. The germline CDR1 and CDR2 sequences are SEHNR and FQNEAQ (reference sequence). CDR3: CASSFSGRAPGELFF. DNA of the CDR3: TGTGCCAGCAGCTTCAGCGGGAGGGCCCCCGGGGAGCTGTTTTTT.

The rearrangement joins TRBV28 to TRBJ1-5; TRBD1 matches at 7 bases. Unmatched junction bases numbered 3, after V lost 4 bases and J lost 0 bases. CDR1 is MDHEN, CDR2 SYDVKM, per germline. The CDR3 spans 15 residues. The CDR3 nucleotides read TGTGCCAGCAGTTCGACAGGGAGTAGCAATCAGCCCCAGCATTTT. Translated, it gives CASSSTGSSNQPQHF.

The genes are TRBV27 and TRBJ1-6; a possible D gene is TRBD1 (5 bases). The CDR3 is 15 residues long. Germline V gene sequence: CDR1 MNHEY, CDR2 SMNVEV (reference sequence). V was clipped by 5 bases and J by 5 bases, with 13 bases between them. The CDR3 sequence is CASSNDSSDNSPLHF. CDR3 bases: TGTGCCAGCAGTAATGACAGTTCCGATAATTCACCCCTCCACTTT.

This clonotype appeared many times. This sequence joins TRBV12-3 or TRBV12-4 and TRBJ1-4, with D hard to call. The CDR3 length is 13 residues. Trimming cost V 3 bases and J 6 bases, with 8 bases left between them. CDR3 DNA: TGTGCCAGCAGTTTCCGGCCGGATGAAAAACTGTTTTTT. As protein: CASSFRPDEKLFF.

The table lists this clonotype with many counts. The chain carries TRBV10-2 and TRBJ2-7; TRBD2 matches at 8 bases. CDR3 length equals 15 residues. Germline CDR1 WSHSY, CDR2 SAAADI. V gave up 0 bases and J gave up 7 bases; unmatched junction bases: 8. The CDR3 nucleotides read TGCGCCAGCAGTGAGTCGGGGACTAGAATCCTGGAGCAGTACTTC. It translates to CASSESGTRILEQYF.

Many counts were recorded for this clonotype. The V gene is TRBV2, the J gene TRBJ1-3, with 7 bases that match TRBD1. The germline gives CDR1 SNHLY, CDR2 FYNNEI. V was pared by 8 bases and J by 0 bases, with 7 bases of the junction left unmatched. This CDR3 comprises 15 residues. Here the CDR3 reads CASCNTGVSGNTIYF. The CDR3 DNA follows: TGTGCCAGCTGCAACACAGGGGTCTCTGGAAACACCATATATTTT.

This clonotype showed up many times. The V call is TRBV3-1, the J call TRBJ2-1, with TRBD1 as a possible D gene (6 bases). Germline-derived CDR1 and CDR2 are LGHDT and YNNKEL (reference sequence). There are 17 residues in the CDR3. The V gene lost 0 bases and the J gene lost 7 bases, with 19 bases spanning the gap. In DNA form, the CDR3 reads TGTGCCAGCAGCCAAGATCTTGGACAGCCCGGGAATAATGAGCAGTTCTTC. Its protein is CASSQDLGQPGNNEQFF.

This clonotype has at least ten counts. J is TRBJ2-4 and V is TRBV5-8; TRBD1 aligns across 8 bases. V dropped 4 bases and J dropped 2; count of bases not matched to a gene: 2. CDR1 is SGHTS, CDR2 YDEGEE, per germline. The CDR3 spans 14 residues. The CDR3 DNA is TGTGCCAGCAGCCACAGGGGGACCAAAAACATTCAGTACTTC. It translates to CASSHRGTKNIQYF.

In its sample, this clonotype was seen a few times. This rearrangement joins TRBV28 to TRBJ2-2; D remains unclear. The CDR3 has 16 residues. Germline CDR1 and CDR2: MDHEN and SYDVKM. Trimming removed 5 bases from V and 8 bases from J, with 21 bases in between. This chain's CDR3 is CASSPSRVLAEGELFF. The CDR3 nucleotides are TGTGCCAGCAGTCCCTCCCGGGTTCTTGCTGAGGGGGAGCTGTTTTTT.

The chain joins TRBV10-3 to TRBJ2-3; 10 bases match TRBD1. The CDR3 covers 16 residues. Germline loops: CDR1 ENHRY, CDR2 SYGVKD. Trimming at V came to 7 bases and at J to 1 base, leaving 8 bases not matched to a gene. CDR3 bases: TGTGCCATCACCGGGGGAGGGACAGGGGGCACAGATACGCAGTATTTT. It is translated as CAITGGGTGGTDTQYF.

This clonotype was seen a handful of times. This chain uses TRBV12-3 or TRBV12-4 with TRBJ1-4; no firm D call. Between the trimmed V and J ends, which lost 5 bases and 8 bases, there was a span of 6 bases. The CDR3 covers 11 residues. The CDR3 DNA follows: TGTGCCAGCAGTCAAAGCGAAAAACTGTTTTTT. Translation gives CASSQSEKLFF.

This clonotype was counted many times. The gene calls are TRBV7-3 and TRBJ2-1; 7 nucleotides line up with TRBD2. Germline V gene lookup returns CDR1 SGHTA and CDR2 FQGTGA. The CDR3 runs 13 residues. Trimming cost V 3 bases and J 9 bases; bases outside gene matches: 5. CDR3 sequence (DNA): TGTGCCAGCAGCTTGAGCGGGATAGGTGAGCAGTTCTTC. Its protein product is CASSLSGIGEQFF. Combining the CDR3 with reference TRBV7-3 and TRBJ2-1 gives the whole variable domain GAGVSQTPSNKVTEKGKYVELRCDPISGHTALYWYRQSLGQGPEFLIYFQGTGAADDSGLPNDRFFAVRPEGSVSTLKIQRTERGDSAVYLCASSLSGIGEQFFGPGTRLTVL.

The genes are TRBV20-1 and TRBJ2-1; 10 bases agree with TRBD2. V shed 3 bases and J 3 bases; nucleotides not matched to a gene: 2. The CDR3 loop spans 14 amino acids. In germline, CDR1 is DFQATT, CDR2 SNEGSKA (reference sequence). This chain's CDR3 is CSARRTSGYNEQFF. CDR3 nucleotides: TGCAGTGCTAGGAGGACTAGCGGCTACAATGAGCAGTTCTTC.

The chain has TRBV9 and TRBJ2-1, with 11 positions matching TRBD2. J lost 0 bases, V lost 3 bases, and 14 bases had no gene match. The CDR3 runs to 20 residues. Germline assignment: CDR1 SGDLS and CDR2 YYNGEE. Here the CDR3 reads CASSALPGLAVLSSYNEQFF. Written as DNA, the CDR3 is TGTGCCAGCAGCGCCCTTCCGGGACTAGCGGTCCTGAGCTCCTACAATGAGCAGTTCTTC.

This clonotype was counted many times. V and J are TRBV3-1 and TRBJ1-5, with a tentative D call TRBD1 (5 bases). V dropped 8 bases and J dropped 2 bases, with 16 bases sitting between them. The CDR3 length is 15 residues. CDR1 and CDR2 (germline): LGHDT, YNNKEL (reference sequence). The CDR3 DNA is TGTGCCAGCGGGCAGGGAGGTCAAGGCAATCAGCCCCAGCATTTT. Residues: CASGQGGQGNQPQHF.

V gene TRBV7-9 combines with J gene TRBJ2-4, with a possible D match to TRBD2 (5 bases). The CDR3 has 15 residues. Trimming shortened V by 1 base and J by 8 bases, and 15 bases separated the two germline ends. The germline gives CDR1 SEHNR, CDR2 FQNEAQ (reference sequence). In nucleotides, the CDR3 is TGTGCCAGCAGCTTAGGAATGGGCTTTAGCGACATTCAGTACTTC. Amino acid sequence: CASSLGMGFSDIQYF.

On this clonotype itself: At one end the junction does not follow the germline gene, possibly because of a read error. V and J are TRBV20-1 and TRBJ2-2, with D uncertain. CDR1 DFQATT and CDR2 SNEGSKA come from the germline V gene (reference sequence). The CDR3 consists of 14 residues. CDR3 sequence (DNA): TGCAGTGCTGGAGACGGGCCGGGCACCGGGGAGCTGTTTTTT. Protein: CSAGDGPGTGELFF.